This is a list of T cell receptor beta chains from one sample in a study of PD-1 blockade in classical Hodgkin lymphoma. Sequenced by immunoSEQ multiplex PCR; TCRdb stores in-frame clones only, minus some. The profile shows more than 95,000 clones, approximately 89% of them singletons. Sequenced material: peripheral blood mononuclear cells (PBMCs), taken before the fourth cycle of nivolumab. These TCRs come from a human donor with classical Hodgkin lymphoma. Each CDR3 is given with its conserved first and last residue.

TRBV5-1,CASSPGAYEQYF
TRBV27,CASSLSPGQGAGEQYF
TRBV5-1,CASSFSWVGETQYF
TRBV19,CASSPRGTGGSGANVLTF
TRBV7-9,CASRFQGVGNTEAFF
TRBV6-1,CASNSGTSWGDEQFF
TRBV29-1,CSGGSPPMGTQYF
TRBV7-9,CASSLSGSVYNEQFF
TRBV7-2,CASSLGTSVDEQYF
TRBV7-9,CATSGDGNIQYF
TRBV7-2,CASSLFGSSYEQYF
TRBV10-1,CASSESMWDETQYF
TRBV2,CASMLLATNEKLFF
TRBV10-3,CAISEGLAGFYEQYF
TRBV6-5,CASSSPGQGKGYEQYF
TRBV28,CASTGTGGSGANVLTF